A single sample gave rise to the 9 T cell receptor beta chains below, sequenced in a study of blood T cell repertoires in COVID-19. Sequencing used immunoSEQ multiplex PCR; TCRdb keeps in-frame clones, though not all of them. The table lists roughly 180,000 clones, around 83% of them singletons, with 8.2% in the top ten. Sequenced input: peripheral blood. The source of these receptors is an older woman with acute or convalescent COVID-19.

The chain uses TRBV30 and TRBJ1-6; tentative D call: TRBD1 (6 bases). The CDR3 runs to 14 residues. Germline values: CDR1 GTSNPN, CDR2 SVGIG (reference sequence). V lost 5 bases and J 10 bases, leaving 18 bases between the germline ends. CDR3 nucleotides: TGTGCCTGGTCGGGGACAAGAAATATCTCACCCCTCCACTTT. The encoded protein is CAWSGTRNISPLHF.

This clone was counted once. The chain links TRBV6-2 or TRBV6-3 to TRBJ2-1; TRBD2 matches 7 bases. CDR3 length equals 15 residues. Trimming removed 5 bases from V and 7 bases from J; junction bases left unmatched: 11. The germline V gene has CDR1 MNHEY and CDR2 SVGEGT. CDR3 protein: CASSAPSGKGNEQFF. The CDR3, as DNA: TGTGCCAGCAGTGCACCGAGCGGGAAGGGTAATGAGCAGTTCTTC.

The CDR3 coding sequence is TGTGCCACCAGCCCAGCGGGGAGGTCTGGAAACACCATATATTTT. Translating gives CATSPAGRSGNTIYF. The chain has TRBV15 and TRBJ1-3; D remains unclear. V lost 5 bases to trimming and J lost 1 base, with 12 bases between them. Germline V gene data show CDR1 as LNHNV and CDR2 as YYDKDF (reference sequence). The CDR3 has 15 amino acids.

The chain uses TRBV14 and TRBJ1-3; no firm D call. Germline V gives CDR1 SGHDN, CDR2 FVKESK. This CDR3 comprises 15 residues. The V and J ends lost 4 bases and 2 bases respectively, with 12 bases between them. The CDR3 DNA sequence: TGTGCCAGCAGCCGATACTCAAAAGCTGGAAACACCATATATTTT. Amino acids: CASSRYSKAGNTIYF. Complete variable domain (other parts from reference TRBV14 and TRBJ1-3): EAGVTQFPSHSVIEKGQTVTLRCDPISGHDNLYWYRRVMGKEIKFLLHFVKESKQDESGMPNNRFLAERTGGTYSTLKVQPAELEDSGVYFCASSRYSKAGNTIYFGEGSWLTVV.

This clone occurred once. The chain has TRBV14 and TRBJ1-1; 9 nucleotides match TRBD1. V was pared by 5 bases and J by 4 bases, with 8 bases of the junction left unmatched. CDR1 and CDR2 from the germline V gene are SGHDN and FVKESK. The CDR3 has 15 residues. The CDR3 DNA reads TGTGCCAGCAGCTTGGTAACAGGGGGCGGCACTGAAGCTTTCTTT. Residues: CASSLVTGGGTEAFF. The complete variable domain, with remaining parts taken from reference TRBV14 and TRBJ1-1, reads EAGVTQFPSHSVIEKGQTVTLRCDPISGHDNLYWYRRVMGKEIKFLLHFVKESKQDESGMPNNRFLAERTGGTYSTLKVQPAELEDSGVYFCASSLVTGGGTEAFFGQGTRLTVV.

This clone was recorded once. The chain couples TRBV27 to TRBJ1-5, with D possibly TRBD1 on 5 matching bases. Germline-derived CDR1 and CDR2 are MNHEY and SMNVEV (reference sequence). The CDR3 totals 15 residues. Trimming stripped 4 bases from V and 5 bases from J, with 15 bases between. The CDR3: CASSSPARAHQPQHF. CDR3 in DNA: TGTGCCAGCAGTTCCCCCGCCAGGGCTCATCAGCCCCAGCATTTT.

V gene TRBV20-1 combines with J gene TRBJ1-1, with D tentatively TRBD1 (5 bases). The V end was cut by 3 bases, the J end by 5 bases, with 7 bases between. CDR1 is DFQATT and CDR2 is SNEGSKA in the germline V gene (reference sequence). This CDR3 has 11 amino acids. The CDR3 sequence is CSARGGTEAFF. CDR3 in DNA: TGCAGTGCTAGGGGGGGGACTGAAGCTTTCTTT.

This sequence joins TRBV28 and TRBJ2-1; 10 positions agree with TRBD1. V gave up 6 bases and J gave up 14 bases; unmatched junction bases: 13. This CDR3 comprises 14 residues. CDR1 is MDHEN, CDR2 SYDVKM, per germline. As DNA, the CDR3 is TGTGCCAGCAGGGCGGGACAGGGGAGACAGTCGAAGTTCTTC. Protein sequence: CASRAGQGRQSKFF.

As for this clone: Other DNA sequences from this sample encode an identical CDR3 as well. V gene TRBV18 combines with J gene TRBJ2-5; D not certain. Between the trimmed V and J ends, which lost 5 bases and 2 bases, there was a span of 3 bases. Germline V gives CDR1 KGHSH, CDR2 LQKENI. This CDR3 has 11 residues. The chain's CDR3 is CASSSQETQYF. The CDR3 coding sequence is TGTGCCAGCTCATCTCAAGAGACCCAGTACTTC.